This T cell receptor (beta chain) was identified during a study of beta chain features in type 1 diabetes. General observations from the study: Shortening of TCRB CDR3s, moderate but significant, appeared in all four CD4+ subsets of Type 1 diabetes patients. TCRB repertoires of naive, central memory and Treg cells appeared more similar among patients than among healthy donors.

The study reverse transcribed the entire isolated RNA, so it sequenced expressed TCRB transcripts. An average roughly 3.5 million reads came from naive, central memory and regulatory T cell samples. Clones were read by immunoSEQ multiplex PCR, and TCRdb kept only the in-frame ones, dropping some. The sample contains 300,000 to 450,000 clones, 10% to 15% of which appear only once. Trimming removed 4 bases from V and 0 bases from J, with 9 bases in between. This CDR3 spans 14 amino acids. Looked up from germline, CDR1 is MDHEN and CDR2 is SYDVKM. The authors sorted CD4+ naive, central memory, regulatory and stem cell-like memory cells via CD45RO/CCR7/CD25/CD127/CD95/CD27. Details on this clone: What it binds is not known.

The specimen sequenced was naive CD4+ T cells from blood. This rearrangement joins TRBV28 to TRBJ1-2; D gene uncertain. The receptor was isolated from a man younger than 30 in good health. CDR3 protein: CASSSTRANYGYTF. In DNA, the CDR3 is TGTGCCAGCAGTTCCACTAGGGCTAACTATGGCTACACCTTC.